The 20 T cell receptor beta chains below come from one sample, sequenced in a study of shared clonotypes between healthy human individuals. Positively selected for CCR7, the CD45RO-negative cells used as naive CD8 cells excluded terminally differentiated effector memory CD45RA+ cells. Only in-frame clones appear in the TCRdb table, and some are missing; sequencing was by immunoSEQ multiplex PCR. This sample has around 2,100,000 clones; just under 95% occur once, and the top ten carry 1% to 1.5%. The sample taken for sequencing was naive CD8+ T cells sorted from blood. The receptors derive from a man aged 18 to 29 in good health.

Comment on this clone: Other DNA sequences in the sample encode the same CDR3. V gene TRBV6-5 combines with J gene TRBJ2-3; 8 nucleotides line up with TRBD1. This CDR3 spans 15 amino acids. CDR1 and CDR2 (germline): MNHEY, SVGAGI. The ends lost 0 bases at V and 3 bases at J; junction bases unmatched: 2. The CDR3 DNA follows: TGTGCCAGCAGTTACTCTAACAGGGGGACAGATACGCAGTATTTT. Residues: CASSYSNRGTDTQYF.

The rearrangement links TRBV6-5 to TRBJ2-7; D is tentatively TRBD1 or TRBD2 (5 bases each). Per germline, CDR1 MNHEY and CDR2 SVGAGI. V shed 5 bases and J shed 2 bases, with 16 bases lying between them. This CDR3 has 15 amino acids. This chain's CDR3 is CASSTTVMGAYEQYF. In DNA form, the CDR3 reads TGTGCCAGCAGTACGACGGTGATGGGGGCCTACGAGCAGTACTTC.

The chain uses TRBV5-6 and TRBJ2-7, with D unclear. The CDR3 runs 14 residues. V shed 4 bases and J shed 4 bases, with 15 bases lying between them. The germline CDR1 and CDR2 sequences are SGHDT and YYEEEE. Here the CDR3 reads CASSTGGPGYEQYF. For the CDR3, the DNA is TGTGCCAGCAGCACCGGTGGTCCCGGGTACGAGCAGTACTTC.

The rearrangement uses TRBV7-9 and TRBJ2-2; maybe TRBD2 (6 bases). This CDR3 is built from 15 residues. Per the germline V gene, CDR1 is SEHNR and CDR2 is FQNEAQ (reference sequence). V was clipped by 8 bases and J by 2 bases, with 15 bases between them. The CDR3 protein is CASSATGDNTGELFF. Written as DNA, the CDR3 is TGTGCCAGCTCGGCAACGGGAGATAACACCGGGGAGCTGTTTTTT. Filled out from reference TRBV7-9 and TRBJ2-2, the complete variable domain reads DTGVSQNPRHKITKRGQNVTFRCDPISEHNRLYWYRQTLGQGPEFLTYFQNEAQLEKSRLLSDRFSAERPKGSFSTLEIQRTEQGDSAMYLCASSATGDNTGELFFGEGSRLTVL.

V is TRBV5-1 and J is TRBJ2-7, with 8 bases aligning to TRBD2. CDR1 and CDR2 (germline): SGHRS, YFSETQ. J gave up 4 bases and V 2 bases, and 8 bases lay outside the gene matches. The CDR3 contains 15 residues. CDR3 sequence: CASSFFGSGTYEQYF. DNA for the CDR3: TGCGCCAGCAGCTTCTTTGGTAGCGGGACGTACGAGCAGTACTTC.

The rearrangement links TRBV2 to TRBJ1-4; 8 bases fit TRBD1. Losses at the gene ends were 6 bases for V and 8 bases for J; bases not matched to a gene: 5. The germline V gene encodes CDR1 SNHLY and CDR2 FYNNEI. This CDR3 has 13 residues. The CDR3: CASSGQGSEKLFF. Here the CDR3 DNA reads TGTGCCAGCAGCGGACAGGGATCGGAAAAACTGTTTTTT.

V usage is TRBV19 and J usage is TRBJ1-1; 9 nucleotides agree with TRBD1. The CDR3 is made up of 16 amino acids. Trimming took 6 bases from V and 7 from J; bases not matched to a gene: 15. Germline CDR1 LNHDA, CDR2 SQIVND (reference sequence). This CDR3 reads CASSAPEDRGFGEAFF. Written as DNA, the CDR3 is TGTGCCAGTAGCGCGCCTGAGGACAGGGGATTTGGTGAAGCTTTCTTT.

The chain links TRBV27 to TRBJ2-2; D is undetermined. Germline-derived CDR1 and CDR2 are MNHEY and SMNVEV (reference sequence). Between the trimmed V and J ends, which lost 2 bases and 6 bases, there was a span of 7 bases. The CDR3 extends over 13 amino acids. CDR3 coding DNA: TGTGCCAGCAGTTTACATGGCCCCGGGGAGCTGTTTTTT. This gives the protein CASSLHGPGELFF.

The chain joins TRBV4-3 to TRBJ2-3; D might be TRBD2 (6 bases). Germline V gene data show CDR1 as LGHNA and CDR2 as YSLEER. The V gene lost 2 bases and the J gene lost 0 bases, with 12 bases spanning the gap. The CDR3 runs 16 residues. This chain's CDR3 is CASSQISGFSTDTQYF. The CDR3 nucleotides are TGCGCCAGCAGCCAAATAAGCGGGTTTAGCACAGATACGCAGTATTTT.

CDR3 in DNA: TGTGCCAGCAGCTCCTTGAGCTCCTACAATGAGCAGTTCTTC. This gives the protein CASSSLSSYNEQFF. The chain combines TRBV14 with TRBJ2-1; D is ambiguous. The CDR3 length is 14 residues. Trimming took 5 bases from V and 0 from J, leaving 8 bases between them. Germline CDR1 SGHDN, CDR2 FVKESK.

This rearrangement joins TRBV9 to TRBJ2-5; TRBD2 is a possible D gene (6 bases). Germline loops: CDR1 SGDLS, CDR2 YYNGEE. The CDR3 is 14 amino acids. Deletions cut 0 bases from V and 9 bases from J, with 15 bases between. The CDR3: CASSVDGRARAQYF. The CDR3 DNA sequence: TGTGCCAGCAGCGTAGACGGGAGAGCAAGGGCCCAGTACTTC.

V and J are TRBV29-1 and TRBJ1-2; TRBD1 matches at 8 bases. The junction had 5 bases not matched to a gene; V was cut back by 2 bases and J by 0 bases. This CDR3 region has 15 residues. From germline, CDR1 is SQVTM and CDR2 ANQGSEA. The CDR3 reads CSVEITGGTNYGYTF. The CDR3 nucleotides are TGCAGCGTTGAAATAACAGGGGGAACTAACTATGGCTACACCTTC.

The V and J genes are TRBV2 and TRBJ2-5, with 12 bases fitting TRBD2. The CDR3 is 18 amino acids. V lost 3 bases and J lost 4; bases outside the gene matches: 12. In germline, CDR1 is SNHLY, CDR2 FYNNEI. CDR3 bases: TGTGCCAGCAGTGAGCTGCCTAGCGGGGGGGAACCGAGAGAGACCCAGTACTTC. Translating it yields CASSELPSGGEPRETQYF.

The chain combines TRBV6-5 with TRBJ2-7; possible D gene TRBD1, 6 bases. Germline V CDR1 and CDR2: MNHEY, SVGAGI. This CDR3 is 15 amino acids long. Between the trimmed V and J ends, which lost 2 bases and 3 bases, there was a span of 14 bases. CDR3: CASSYPAGAIYEQYF. The CDR3 DNA follows: TGTGCCAGCAGTTACCCCGCAGGGGCAATCTACGAGCAGTACTTC.

V is TRBV6-4 and J is TRBJ1-2; unclear D gene. Trimming pared 0 bases from V and 8 bases from J, leaving 10 bases between. Germline assignment: CDR1 MRHNA and CDR2 SNTAGT. CDR3 size: 13 residues. The CDR3 region has the DNA TGTGCCAGCAGTGACTCCCCGGGTTACGGCTACACCTTC. This encodes CASSDSPGYGYTF.

The chain is built from TRBV6-6 and TRBJ2-3; TRBD2 matches 7 bases. CDR1 MNHNY and CDR2 SVGAGI come from the germline V gene (reference sequence). V shed 2 bases, J shed 4 bases, and the junction held 6 bases outside the gene matches. The CDR3 spans 15 residues. CDR3 residues: CASSYTGGSSDTQYF. Here the CDR3 DNA reads TGTGCCAGCAGTTACACGGGCGGGAGCTCAGATACGCAGTATTTT.

There are a few counts of this clone. The identical CDR3 is also encoded by other nucleotide sequences in the sample. The genes are TRBV29-1 and TRBJ2-1, with D hard to call. The ends were cut back, 3 bases at V and 7 bases at J, with 1 base in the middle. Per germline, CDR1 SQVTM and CDR2 ANQGSEA. The CDR3 length is 9 residues. CDR3 region: CSVDNEQFF. CDR3 nucleotides: TGCAGCGTTGATAATGAGCAGTTCTTC.

This sequence joins TRBV6-4 and TRBJ2-7; tentative D call: TRBD1 (5 bases). Germline CDR1 MRHNA, CDR2 SNTAGT. The CDR3 runs 13 residues. The V gene lost 7 bases and the J gene lost 2 bases, with 12 bases spanning the gap. The CDR3 region is CASTLTGPYEQYF. The CDR3 DNA sequence: TGTGCCAGCACCCTCACAGGACCCTACGAGCAGTACTTC.

This clone was detected only once. The chain uses TRBV27 and TRBJ2-7; TRBD1 is a possible D gene (6 bases). The germline V and J ends were trimmed by 0 bases and 3 bases, with 15 bases remaining between them. The CDR3 is made up of 16 amino acids. CDR1 is MNHEY and CDR2 is SMNVEV in the germline V gene (reference sequence). The CDR3 loop is CASSLSSGEVDYEQYF. The CDR3 region has the DNA TGTGCCAGCAGTTTATCGTCAGGGGAAGTAGACTACGAGCAGTACTTC.

The chain recombines TRBV15 with TRBJ1-4; D unclear. Trimming removed 5 bases from V and 0 bases from J, with 10 bases in between. The CDR3 runs to 15 residues. Germline CDR1 reads LNHNV; CDR2 reads YYDKDF (reference sequence). The CDR3: CATSPTLATNEKLFF. CDR3 nucleotide sequence: TGTGCCACCAGCCCTACCCTTGCAACTAATGAAAAACTGTTTTTT.